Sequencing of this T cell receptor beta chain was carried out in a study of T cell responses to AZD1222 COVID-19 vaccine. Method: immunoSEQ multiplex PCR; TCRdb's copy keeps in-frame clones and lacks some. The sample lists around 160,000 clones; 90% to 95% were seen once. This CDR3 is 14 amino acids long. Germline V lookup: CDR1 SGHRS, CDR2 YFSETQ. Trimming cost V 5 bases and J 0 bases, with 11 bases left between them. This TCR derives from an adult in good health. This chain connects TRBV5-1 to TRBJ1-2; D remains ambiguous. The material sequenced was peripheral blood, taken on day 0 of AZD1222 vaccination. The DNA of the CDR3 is TGCGCCAGCAGTCGGGATGGGACTAACTATGGCTACACCTTC. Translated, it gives CASSRDGTNYGYTF. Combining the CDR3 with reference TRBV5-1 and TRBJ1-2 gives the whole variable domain KAGVTQTPRYLIKTRGQQVTLSCSPISGHRSVSWYQQTPGQGLQFLFEYFSETQRNKGNFPGRFSGRQFSNSRSEMNVSTLELGDSALYLCASSRDGTNYGYTFGSGTRLTVV.